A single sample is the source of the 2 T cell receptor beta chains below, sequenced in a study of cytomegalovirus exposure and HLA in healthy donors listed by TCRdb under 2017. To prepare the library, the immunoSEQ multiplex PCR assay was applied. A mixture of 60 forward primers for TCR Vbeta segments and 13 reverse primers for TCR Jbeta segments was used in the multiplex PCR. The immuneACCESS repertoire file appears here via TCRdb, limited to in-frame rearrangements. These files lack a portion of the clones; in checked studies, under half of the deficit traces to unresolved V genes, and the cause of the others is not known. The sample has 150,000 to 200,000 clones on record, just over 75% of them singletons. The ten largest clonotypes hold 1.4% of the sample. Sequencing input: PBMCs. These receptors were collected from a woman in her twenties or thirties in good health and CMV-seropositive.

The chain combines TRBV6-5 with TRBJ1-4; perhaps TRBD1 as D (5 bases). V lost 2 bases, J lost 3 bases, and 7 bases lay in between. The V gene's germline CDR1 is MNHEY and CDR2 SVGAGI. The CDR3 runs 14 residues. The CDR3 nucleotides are TGTGCCAGCAGTTACAGGGGCCCTAATGAAAAACTGTTTTTT. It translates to CASSYRGPNEKLFF.

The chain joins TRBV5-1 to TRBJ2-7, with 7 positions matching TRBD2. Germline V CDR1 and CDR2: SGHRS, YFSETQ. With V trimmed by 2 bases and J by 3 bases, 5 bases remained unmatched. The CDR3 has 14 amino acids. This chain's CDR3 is CASSFRSGNYEQYF. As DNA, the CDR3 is TGCGCCAGCAGCTTTCGGAGCGGGAACTACGAGCAGTACTTC.